Shown below are 8 T cell receptor beta chains from a single sample sequenced in a study of human T cells and chemical hapten exposure. Sample time point: patch test 3, about 24 weeks after DPC sensitization. Treatment here: therapeutic diphenylcyclopropenone sensitization with weekly scalp DPC. In TCRdb, the RACE reads were re-called with MiXCR into one record per CDR3 protein. The table lists just under 60,000 distinct CDR3 sequences, around 12% of them singletons. This sample comprised whole blood, obtained in connection with sensitization to the hapten diphenylcyclopropenone (DPC). All receptors derive from a man aged 25-45 years with alopecia areata. Some clones in this sample may be carry-over from other donors' samples.

This clonotype has just a few counts. The V and J genes are TRBV7-2 and TRBJ1-5; the match to TRBD1 covers 8 bases. This CDR3 has 16 residues. Germline V CDR1 and CDR2: SGHTA, FQGNSA. V gave up 4 bases and J gave up 6 bases; unmatched junction bases: 11. The CDR3 DNA follows: TGTGCCAGCAGCTCGATTTTAACAGGGGGTCCTCAGCCCCAGCATTTT. Protein sequence: CASSSILTGGPQPQHF.

This clonotype was seen ten or more times. The chain employs TRBV7-9 and TRBJ2-5, with 12 positions matching TRBD2. Trimming at V came to 1 base and at J to 3 bases, leaving 0 bases not matched to a gene. The germline V gene encodes CDR1 SEHNR and CDR2 FQNEAQ (reference sequence). There are 15 residues in the CDR3. The CDR3 spells CASSLGLAGEETQYF. CDR3 bases: TGTGCCAGCAGCTTAGGACTAGCGGGGGAAGAGACCCAGTACTTC.

This clonotype was observed at least ten times. The chain uses TRBV12-3 or TRBV12-4 and TRBJ2-1; D not resolved. The CDR3 runs to 17 residues. V lost 6 bases, J lost 4 bases, and 22 bases lay in between. The CDR3 sequence: CASSQNKGGLGYNEQFF. CDR3 nucleotide sequence: TGTGCCAGCAGCCAGAATAAGGGCGGCTTAGGGTACAATGAGCAGTTCTTC.

In this sample, this clonotype turned up many times. The V call is TRBV5-4, the J call TRBJ2-7; 9 bases are shared with TRBD1. CDR1 is SGHNT, CDR2 YYREEE, per germline (reference sequence). This CDR3 is built from 14 residues. Trimming at V came to 2 bases and at J to 6 bases, leaving 6 bases not matched to a gene. The CDR3 protein is CASSFADRGSEQYF. The CDR3 DNA reads TGTGCCAGCAGCTTTGCGGACAGGGGTTCCGAGCAGTACTTC.

The chain links TRBV7-6 to TRBJ2-2; D perhaps matches TRBD1 (6 bases). The germline V gene encodes CDR1 SGHVS and CDR2 FNYEAQ. V lost 3 bases and J 2 bases, leaving 16 bases between the germline ends. CDR3 length equals 17 residues. The DNA for the CDR3 is TGTGCCAGCAGCTTCACCGGGACAAGCGTTAACACCGGGGAGCTGTTTTTT. Its translation is CASSFTGTSVNTGELFF.

This clonotype was seen more than once but under ten times. This rearrangement joins TRBV6-5 to TRBJ2-7; 7 bases align to TRBD2. With 2 bases clipped from V and 0 bases from J, the junction kept 4 bases outside the gene matches. Germline V gene sequence: CDR1 MNHEY, CDR2 SVGAGI. CDR3 length: 15 amino acids. CDR3 sequence (DNA): TGTGCCAGCAGTTACATGGGGGGGTCCTCCTACGAGCAGTACTTC. Amino acid sequence: CASSYMGGSSYEQYF.

There are many counts of this clonotype. The rearrangement joins TRBV7-9 to TRBJ2-3; D is unresolved. CDR1 is SEHNR and CDR2 is FQNEAQ in the germline V gene (reference sequence). The CDR3 runs 13 residues. Between the trimmed V and J ends, which lost 5 bases and 5 bases, there was a span of 11 bases. The CDR3 DNA sequence: TGTGCCAGCAGCGGGCACTCGGGAGATACGCAGTATTTT. Its translation: CASSGHSGDTQYF.

Only a few counts were recorded for this clonotype. The rearrangement joins TRBV4-2 to TRBJ2-1; D possibly corresponds to TRBD1 (6 bases). Germline V gives CDR1 LGHNA, CDR2 YNFKEQ. The length of the CDR3 is 13 residues. The V end was cut by 4 bases, the J end by 5 bases, with 9 bases between. Written as DNA, the CDR3 is TGTGCCAGCAGCCGCTACAGGGACAATGAGCAGTTCTTC. Residues: CASSRYRDNEQFF.